The TCR beta chain described here comes from a study of shared clonotypes between healthy human individuals. Deep was the level used in running the assay. Clones were read by immunoSEQ multiplex PCR, and TCRdb kept only the in-frame ones, dropping some. The sample yields 600,000 to 750,000 clones, roughly 87% seen once. V was clipped by 3 bases and J by 2 bases, with 16 bases between them. The CDR3 loop spans 16 amino acids. The germline CDR1 and CDR2 sequences are MNHNS and SASEGT. In the case of this clone: Antigen unknown.

Findings of the study overall: Some clonotypes were shared by all four sorted-subset donors, while others were not shared. The non-shared ones had lower generation probabilities than the shared ones.

The J gene is TRBJ1-1, the V gene TRBV6-1, with D perhaps matching TRBD1 (5 bases). Specimen: memory CD8+ T cells from PBMCs. Stated subset: CD45RO+ cells pooled with CCR7-negative TemRA cells. This clonotype was sampled from a man aged 18 to 29 in good health. Some clones in this sample may be carry-over from other donors' samples. The DNA for the CDR3 is TGTGCCAGCAGTGAGAGGGGAGGCAGACTCAACACTGAAGCTTTCTTT. Translation: CASSERGGRLNTEAFF.